This passage covers 19 T cell receptor beta chains from one sample sequenced in a study of blood T cell repertoires in COVID-19. The assay was immunoSEQ multiplex PCR, and TCRdb's table has in-frame clones only and misses some. Of roughly 150,000 clones in the sample, approximately 80% were seen once. Sequenced material: peripheral blood. The receptor source for this set is a woman aged 45-65 years with acute or convalescent COVID-19.

V gene TRBV2 combines with J gene TRBJ2-7, with 8 bases that match TRBD2. V dropped 6 bases and J dropped 2; count of bases not matched to a gene: 15. CDR1 SNHLY and CDR2 FYNNEI come from the germline V gene. The CDR3 contains 17 residues. The CDR3 is CASSPIDGRGVTYEQYF. CDR3 DNA: TGTGCCAGCAGCCCTATTGATGGGCGGGGGGTAACCTACGAGCAGTACTTC.

The chain is built from TRBV7-9 and TRBJ1-5, with D perhaps TRBD1 (6 bases). CDR3 length: 14 amino acids. V shed 5 bases and J shed 4 bases, with 12 bases lying between them. The germline CDR1 and CDR2 sequences are SEHNR and FQNEAQ (reference sequence). The CDR3 spells CASSHGQTNQPQHF. In DNA form, the CDR3 reads TGTGCCAGCAGCCACGGACAGACTAATCAGCCCCAGCATTTT.

V gene TRBV14 combines with J gene TRBJ2-6, with a tentative D call TRBD1 (7 bases). Trimming removed 2 bases from V and 2 bases from J, with 16 bases in between. The CDR3 has 18 amino acids. From germline, CDR1 is SGHDN and CDR2 FVKESK. CDR3 coding DNA: TGTGCCAGCAGCCAAAACAGGGGACTCTGGGCTGGGGCCAACGTCCTGACTTTC. Amino acids: CASSQNRGLWAGANVLTF.

This clone has just a few counts. The chain carries TRBV28 and TRBJ1-1; D uncertain. The CDR3 covers 13 residues. Trimming left V 5 bases short and J 11 bases short, with 18 bases between. Germline V lookup: CDR1 MDHEN, CDR2 SYDVKM. The CDR3: CASSPRNRPGAFF. The CDR3, as DNA: TGTGCCAGCAGTCCAAGAAATCGCCCCGGGGCTTTCTTT.

V usage is TRBV25-1 and J usage is TRBJ2-2; 7 nucleotides match TRBD1. Germline values: CDR1 MGHDK, CDR2 SYGVNS. The V and J ends lost 6 bases and 3 bases, in that order; junction bases with no gene match: 4. The CDR3 loop spans 14 amino acids. Here the CDR3 DNA reads TGTGCCAGCAGAGGACAGGAGGACACCGGGGAGCTGTTTTTT. Encoded protein: CASRGQEDTGELFF.

The rearrangement links TRBV18 to TRBJ2-3; TRBD2 aligns across 12 bases. Looked up from germline, CDR1 is KGHSH and CDR2 is LQKENI. V lost 6 bases and J lost 5; bases outside the gene matches: 6. The CDR3 totals 15 residues. In DNA, the CDR3 is TGTGCCAGCTCGGCGACTAGCGGGGGTATAGATACGCAGTATTTT. The encoded protein is CASSATSGGIDTQYF.

The gene calls are TRBV7-2 and TRBJ1-5; no clear D gene. The CDR3 extends over 13 amino acids. Germline V gives CDR1 SGHTA, CDR2 FQGNSA. The V gene lost 2 bases and the J gene lost 7 bases, with 9 bases spanning the gap. Here the CDR3 reads CASSLSEEQPQHF. The CDR3 DNA reads TGTGCCAGCAGCTTAAGCGAGGAGCAGCCCCAGCATTTT.

V gene TRBV5-6 combines with J gene TRBJ2-2, with TRBD1 matching over 8 bases. Germline CDR1 SGHDT, CDR2 YYEEEE. V shed 3 bases, J shed 5 bases, and the junction held 6 bases outside the gene matches. CDR3 length equals 15 residues. The CDR3 DNA sequence: TGTGCCAGCAGCTGGGAACAGGGGGTAACCGGGGAGCTGTTTTTT. Protein: CASSWEQGVTGELFF.

The chain is built from TRBV24-1 and TRBJ2-1; D might be TRBD2 (7 bases). The V and J ends lost 4 bases and 8 bases respectively, with 14 bases between them. CDR1 and CDR2 from the germline V gene are KGHDR and SFDVKD. The CDR3 runs 14 residues. The CDR3 DNA reads TGTGCCACCAGTGACCTCGGGGGGCTCGATGAGCAGTTCTTC. Amino acids: CATSDLGGLDEQFF.

The chain has TRBV7-9 and TRBJ1-2, with D maybe TRBD1 (6 bases). Trimming took 2 bases from V and 3 from J, leaving 16 bases between them. The CDR3 sequence is 16 residues long. The germline V gene encodes CDR1 SEHNR and CDR2 FQNEAQ (reference sequence). The DNA of the CDR3 is TGTGCCAGCAGCTTATCCACGGGACAACAAGACTATGGCTACACCTTC. Translation: CASSLSTGQQDYGYTF.

This clone was detected a few times. The chain links TRBV3-1 (or the pseudogene TRBV3-2) to TRBJ1-2; 7 bases align to TRBD1. CDR1 LGHDT and CDR2 YNNKEL come from the germline V gene (reference sequence). J lost 3 bases, V lost 5 bases, and 6 bases had no gene match. CDR3 length equals 14 residues. CDR3 sequence (DNA): TGTGCCAGCAGCGATCAAGGGGGCCACTATGGCTACACCTTC. This gives the protein CASSDQGGHYGYTF.

This chain joins TRBV6-1 and TRBJ2-5; 7 nucleotides match TRBD2. The J segment lost 5 bases and the V segment lost 3 bases, leaving 6 bases of the junction unmatched. The CDR3 contains 14 residues. Germline V CDR1 and CDR2: MNHNS, SASEGT. The CDR3 nucleotides are TGTGCCAGCAGTGACGAACTAGCGTGGGAGACCCAGTACTTC. It codes for CASSDELAWETQYF.

The chain is built from TRBV7-2 and TRBJ1-6; D may be TRBD1 (6 bases). Looked up from germline, CDR1 is SGHTA and CDR2 is FQGNSA. Trimming took off 5 bases at V and 7 bases at J, with 12 bases between the two ends. This CDR3 region has 14 residues. The CDR3 nucleotides are TGTGCCAGCAGCCGTACAGGGTACAATTCACCCCTCCACTTT. Translated: CASSRTGYNSPLHF.

The chain links TRBV5-8 to TRBJ2-1, with 12 bases matching TRBD2. V was pared by 6 bases and J by 6 bases, with 7 bases of the junction left unmatched. Germline lookup yields CDR1 SGHTS and CDR2 YDEGEE. This CDR3 comprises 15 residues. Here the CDR3 DNA reads TGTGCCAGCACCCCCGGACTAGCGGGGCTCAATGAGCAGTTCTTC. Amino acid sequence: CASTPGLAGLNEQFF.

This clone was observed a single time. The chain joins TRBV18 to TRBJ2-2, with 7 bases identical to TRBD1. V lost 6 bases to trimming and J lost 2 bases; unmatched junction nucleotides: 6. The CDR3 has 15 amino acids. Per the germline V gene, CDR1 is KGHSH and CDR2 is LQKENI. CDR3 sequence reads: CASSKTGTNTGELFF. The CDR3 DNA reads TGTGCCAGCTCGAAGACAGGGACCAACACCGGGGAGCTGTTTTTT.

This chain joins TRBV24-1 and TRBJ2-1; D unclear. The ends were cut back, 4 bases at V and 4 bases at J, with 10 bases in the middle. Germline CDR1 and CDR2: KGHDR and SFDVKD. The CDR3 spans 14 residues. The CDR3 nucleotides read TGTGCCACCAGTGACCCCCGAGTTTACAATGAGCAGTTCTTC. Amino acid sequence: CATSDPRVYNEQFF.

This clone was seen more than once but under ten times. The genes are TRBV23-1 and TRBJ1-5; TRBD1 matches at 10 bases. TRBV23-1 belongs to the ORF category, with a function that is uncertain. CDR3 length: 15 amino acids. The V segment lost 0 bases and the J segment 6 bases; nucleotides outside the gene matches: 2. CDR3 DNA sequence: TGCGCCAGCAGTCAATCCAGGACAGGGGGTCAGCCCCAGCATTTT. It is translated as CASSQSRTGGQPQHF.

The chain has TRBV4-2 and TRBJ2-3, with unresolved D. Germline values: CDR1 LGHNA, CDR2 YNFKEQ. Trimming shortened V by 4 bases and J by 6 bases, and 14 bases separated the two germline ends. The CDR3 sequence is 14 residues long. CDR3 protein: CASSPASYGDTQYF. DNA of the CDR3: TGTGCCAGCAGCCCTGCCTCGTACGGGGATACGCAGTATTTT.

The chain employs TRBV19 and TRBJ2-5, with a weak D call TRBD1 (6 bases). Trimming took 3 bases from V and 5 from J, leaving 13 bases between them. Germline V CDR1 and CDR2: LNHDA, SQIVND (reference sequence). The CDR3 sequence is 14 residues long. This CDR3 reads CASSMWTAIETQYF. In DNA, the CDR3 is TGTGCCAGTAGTATGTGGACAGCAATCGAGACCCAGTACTTC. The full variable domain, its missing parts supplied by reference TRBV19 and TRBJ2-5, is DGGITQSPKYLFRKEGQNVTLSCEQNLNHDAMYWYRQDPGQGLRLIYYSQIVNDFQKGDIAEGYSVSREKKESFPLTVTSAQKNPTAFYLCASSMWTAIETQYFGPGTRLLVL.